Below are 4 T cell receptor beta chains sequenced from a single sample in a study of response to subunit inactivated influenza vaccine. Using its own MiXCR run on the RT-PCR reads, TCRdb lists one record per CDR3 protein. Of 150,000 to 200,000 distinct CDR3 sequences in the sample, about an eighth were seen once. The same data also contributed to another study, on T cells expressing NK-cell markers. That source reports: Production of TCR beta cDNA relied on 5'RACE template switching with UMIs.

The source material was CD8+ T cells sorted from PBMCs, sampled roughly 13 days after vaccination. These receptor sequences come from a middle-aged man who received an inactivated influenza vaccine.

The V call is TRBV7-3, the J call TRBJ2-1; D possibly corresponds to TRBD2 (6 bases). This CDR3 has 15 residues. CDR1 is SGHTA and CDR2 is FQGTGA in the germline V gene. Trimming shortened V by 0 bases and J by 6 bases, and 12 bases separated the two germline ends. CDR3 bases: TGTGCCAGCAGCTTAACATTGGGGGGTTTCAATGAGCAGTTCTTC. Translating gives CASSLTLGGFNEQFF.

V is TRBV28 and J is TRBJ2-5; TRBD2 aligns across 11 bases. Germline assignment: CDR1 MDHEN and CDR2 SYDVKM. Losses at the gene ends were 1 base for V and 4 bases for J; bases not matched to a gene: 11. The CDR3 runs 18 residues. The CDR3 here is CASSLFGITLAGGETQYF. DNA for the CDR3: TGTGCCAGCAGTTTATTTGGGATAACGCTAGCGGGAGGAGAGACCCAGTACTTC. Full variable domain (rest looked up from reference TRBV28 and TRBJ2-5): DVKVTQSSRYLVKRTGEKVFLECVQDMDHENMFWYRQDPGLGLRLIYFSYDVKMKEKGDIPEGYSVSREKKERFSLILESASTNQTSMYLCASSLFGITLAGGETQYFGPGTRLLVL.

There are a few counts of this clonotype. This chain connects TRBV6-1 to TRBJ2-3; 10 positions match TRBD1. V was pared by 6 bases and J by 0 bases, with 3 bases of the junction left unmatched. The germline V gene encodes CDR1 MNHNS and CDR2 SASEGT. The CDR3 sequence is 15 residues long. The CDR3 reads CASRRDRGSTDTQYF. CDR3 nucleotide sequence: TGTGCCAGCAGGAGGGACAGGGGAAGCACAGATACGCAGTATTTT.

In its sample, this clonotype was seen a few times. CDR3 amino acids: CASSRGLAVTYNEQFF. The CDR3, as DNA: TGTGCCAGCAGCCGCGGACTAGCGGTTACCTACAATGAGCAGTTCTTC. This chain joins TRBV14 and TRBJ2-1, with 10 nucleotides matching TRBD2. CDR3 size: 16 residues. The trim removed 4 bases at V and 2 bases at J, leaving 5 bases unmatched. Germline assignment: CDR1 SGHDN and CDR2 FVKESK.